Listed below are T cell receptor beta chains from one sample, sequenced in a study of blood T cells in healthy people across ages. A single record per CDR3 protein comes from TCRdb applying MiXCR to the 5' RACE reads. The sample holds under 2 million distinct CDR3 sequences; around 35% are singletons and the top ten take around 11%. Material: blood. The source is a woman in her twenties or thirties in good health. Both conserved end residues are part of each CDR3. D genes are given only for firm matches. Clone size is not always given. Where it is, it says once, few, many or a class for expanded clones.

TRBD2 TRBJ2-7 . TRBV3-1 15 CASSRGTSGGYEQYF TGTGCCAGCAGCCGCGGGACTAGCGGGGGCTACGAGCAGTACTTC
. TRBJ2-5 few TRBV30 12 CAWSVGAREQYF TGTGCCTGGAGTGTAGGCGCCAGGGAGCAGTACTTC
. TRBJ2-7 . TRBV11-1 14 CASSLDIVSYEQYF TGTGCCAGCAGCTTAGACATCGTCTCGTACGAGCAGTACTTC
. TRBJ1-1 . TRBV3-1 12 CASSQAQGEAFF TGTGCCAGCAGCCAAGCTCAGGGTGAAGCTTTCTTT
. TRBJ2-5 many TRBV6-2/TRBV6-3 13 CASSYGQKETQYF TGTGCCAGCAGTTACGGACAGAAAGAGACCCAGTACTTC
. TRBJ2-3 . TRBV14 12 CASSRDPSEQYF TGTGCCAGCAGCCGAGATCCAAGCGAGCAGTATTTT
. TRBJ1-5 . TRBV6-6 14 CASSYMASNQPQHF TGTGCCAGCAGTTACATGGCTAGCAATCAGCCCCAGCATTTT
. TRBJ2-3 many TRBV7-2 15 CASSLVGPYTDTQYF TGTGCCAGCAGCTTAGTAGGGCCTTACACAGATACGCAGTATTTT
. TRBJ2-3 few TRBV7-3 14 CASRRSGSTDTQYF TGTGCCAGCAGGCGAAGCGGGAGCACAGATACGCAGTATTTT
. TRBJ2-3 . TRBV27 14 CASSLLEGSRTQYF TGTGCCAGCAGTTTATTGGAGGGCTCGCGGACGCAGTATTTT
TRBD1 TRBJ1-1 . TRBV29-1 13 CSVERTGGTEAFF TGCAGCGTTGAAAGGACAGGGGGCACTGAAGCTTTCTTT
TRBD1 TRBJ2-7 . TRBV20-1 14 CSAFRDRGAYEQYF TGCAGTGCTTTCCGGGACAGGGGTGCCTACGAGCAGTACTTC
. TRBJ1-1 . TRBV29-1 13 CSVVHRVGGEAFF TGCAGCGTTGTCCACAGGGTCGGGGGTGAAGCTTTCTTT
. TRBJ2-3 . TRBV7-9 16 CASSPGTLDSTDTQYF TGTGCCAGCAGCCCAGGGACTCTTGACAGCACAGATACGCAGTATTTT
TRBD2 TRBJ2-4 . TRBV7-2 18 CASSLAPASGGRGNIQYF TGTGCCAGCAGCTTAGCGCCGGCTAGCGGGGGGCGGGGAAACATTCAGTACTTC
. TRBJ1-2 . TRBV9 12 CASSGGPGGYTF TGTGCCAGCAGCGGGGGACCTGGAGGCTACACCTTC
TRBD2 TRBJ2-5 . TRBV2 17 CASSEARASGARGTQYF TGTGCCAGCAGTGAAGCGCGGGCTAGCGGGGCCCGAGGGACCCAGTACTTC
TRBD2 TRBJ2-3 . TRBV2 15 CASSGDYSRTDTQYF TGTGCCAGCAGTGGGGACTACTCCCGCACAGATACGCAGTATTTT
TRBD1 TRBJ1-1 few TRBV27 15 CASSSTGGGQGQAFF TGTGCCAGCAGTTCCACGGGAGGGGGACAGGGTCAAGCTTTCTTT
. TRBJ1-1 many TRBV27 14 CASTKPGSRTEAFF TGTGCCAGCACCAAACCCGGGAGCAGAACTGAAGCTTTCTTT
TRBD1 TRBJ2-7 many TRBV29-1 13 CSVGTGEGYEQYF TGCAGCGTAGGGACAGGCGAGGGTTACGAGCAGTACTTC
TRBD1 TRBJ2-3 few TRBV15 16 CATSRGRDRHTDTQYF TGTGCCACCAGCAGAGGCCGGGACAGGCACACAGATACGCAGTATTTT
. TRBJ1-6 few TRBV4-1 17 CASSQGLKGPYNSPLHF TGCGCCAGCAGCCAGGGTCTAAAGGGACCCTATAATTCACCCCTCCACTTT
TRBD2 TRBJ2-7 many TRBV6-1 12 CASRERDYEQYF TGTGCCAGCAGGGAGCGGGACTACGAGCAGTACTTC
. TRBJ1-5 few TRBV6-6 17 CASSYFRTPDSNQPQHF TGTGCCAGCAGTTACTTCCGGACACCCGATAGCAATCAGCCCCAGCATTTT
TRBD1 TRBJ1-4 . TRBV7-2 15 CASSLVQGVGEKLFF TGTGCCAGCAGCTTAGTACAGGGGGTCGGTGAAAAACTGTTTTTT
TRBD2 TRBJ2-3 . TRBV29-1 18 CSVEGTSGFSFNTDTQYF TGCAGCGTTGAAGGGACTAGCGGGTTTTCCTTCAACACAGATACGCAGTATTTT